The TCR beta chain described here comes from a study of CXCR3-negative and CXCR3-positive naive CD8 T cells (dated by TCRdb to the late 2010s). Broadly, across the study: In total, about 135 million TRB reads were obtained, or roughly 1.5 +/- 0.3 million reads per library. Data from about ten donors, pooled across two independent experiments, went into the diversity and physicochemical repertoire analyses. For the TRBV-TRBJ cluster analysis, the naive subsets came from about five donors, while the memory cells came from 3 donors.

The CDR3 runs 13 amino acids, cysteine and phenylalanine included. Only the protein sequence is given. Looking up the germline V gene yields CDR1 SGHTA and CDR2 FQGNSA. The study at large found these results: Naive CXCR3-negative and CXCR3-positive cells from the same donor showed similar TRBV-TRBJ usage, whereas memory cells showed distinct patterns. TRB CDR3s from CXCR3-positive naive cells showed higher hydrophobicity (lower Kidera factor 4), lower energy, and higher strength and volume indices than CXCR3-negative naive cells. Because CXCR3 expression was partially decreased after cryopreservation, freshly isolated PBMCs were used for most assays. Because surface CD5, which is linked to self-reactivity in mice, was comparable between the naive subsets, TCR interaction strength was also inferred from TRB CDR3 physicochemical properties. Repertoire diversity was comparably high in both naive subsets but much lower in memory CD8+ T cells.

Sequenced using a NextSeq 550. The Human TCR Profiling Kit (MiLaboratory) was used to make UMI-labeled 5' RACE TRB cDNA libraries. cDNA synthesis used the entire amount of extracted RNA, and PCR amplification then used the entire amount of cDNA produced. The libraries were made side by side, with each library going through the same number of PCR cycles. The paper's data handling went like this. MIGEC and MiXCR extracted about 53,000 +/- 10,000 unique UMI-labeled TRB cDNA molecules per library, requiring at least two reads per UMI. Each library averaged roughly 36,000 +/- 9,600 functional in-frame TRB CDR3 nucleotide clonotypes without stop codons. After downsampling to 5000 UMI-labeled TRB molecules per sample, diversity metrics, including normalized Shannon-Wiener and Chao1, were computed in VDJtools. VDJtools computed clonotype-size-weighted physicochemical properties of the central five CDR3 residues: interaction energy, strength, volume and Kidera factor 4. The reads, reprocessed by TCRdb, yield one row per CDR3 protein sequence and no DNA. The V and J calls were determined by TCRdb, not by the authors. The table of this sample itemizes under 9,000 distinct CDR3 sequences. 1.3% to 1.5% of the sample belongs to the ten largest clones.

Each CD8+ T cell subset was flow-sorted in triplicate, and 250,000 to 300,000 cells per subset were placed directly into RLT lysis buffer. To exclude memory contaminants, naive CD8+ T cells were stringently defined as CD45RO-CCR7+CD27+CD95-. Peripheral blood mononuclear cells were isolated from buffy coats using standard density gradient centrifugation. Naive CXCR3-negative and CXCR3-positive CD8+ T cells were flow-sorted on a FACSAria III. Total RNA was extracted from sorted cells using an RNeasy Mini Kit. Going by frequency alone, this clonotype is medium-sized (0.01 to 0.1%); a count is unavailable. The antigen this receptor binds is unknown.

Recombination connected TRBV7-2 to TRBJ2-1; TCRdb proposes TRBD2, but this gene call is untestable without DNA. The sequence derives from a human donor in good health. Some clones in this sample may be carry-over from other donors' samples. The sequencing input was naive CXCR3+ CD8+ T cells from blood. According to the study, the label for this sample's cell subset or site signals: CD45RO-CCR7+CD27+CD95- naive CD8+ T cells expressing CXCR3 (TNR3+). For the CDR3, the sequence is CASSLAGGNEQFF.